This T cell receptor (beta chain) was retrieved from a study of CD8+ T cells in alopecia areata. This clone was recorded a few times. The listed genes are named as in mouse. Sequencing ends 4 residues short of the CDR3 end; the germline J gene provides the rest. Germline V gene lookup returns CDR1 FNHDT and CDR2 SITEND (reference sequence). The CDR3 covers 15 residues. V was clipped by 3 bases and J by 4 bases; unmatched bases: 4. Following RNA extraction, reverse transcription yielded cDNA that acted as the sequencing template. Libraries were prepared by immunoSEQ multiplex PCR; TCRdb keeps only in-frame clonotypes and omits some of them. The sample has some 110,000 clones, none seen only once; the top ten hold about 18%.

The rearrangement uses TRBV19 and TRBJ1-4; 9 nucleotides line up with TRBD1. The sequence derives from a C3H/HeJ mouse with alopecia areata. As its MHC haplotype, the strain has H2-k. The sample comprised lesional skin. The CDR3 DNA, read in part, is TGTGCCAGCAGTACCGGGGACAGGGACAACGAA. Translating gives CASSTGDRDNE. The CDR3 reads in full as CASSTGDRDNERLFF.